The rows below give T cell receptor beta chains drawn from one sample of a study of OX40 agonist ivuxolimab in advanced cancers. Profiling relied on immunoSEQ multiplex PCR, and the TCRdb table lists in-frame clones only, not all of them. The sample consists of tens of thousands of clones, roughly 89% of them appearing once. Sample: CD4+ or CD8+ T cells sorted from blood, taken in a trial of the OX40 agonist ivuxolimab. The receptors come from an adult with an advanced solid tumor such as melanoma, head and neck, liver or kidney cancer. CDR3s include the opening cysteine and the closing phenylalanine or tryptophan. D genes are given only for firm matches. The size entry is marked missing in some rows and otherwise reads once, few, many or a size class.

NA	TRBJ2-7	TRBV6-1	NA	CASSAAAGPSYEQYF	TGTGCCAGCAGTGCAGCCGCGGGGCCCTCCTACGAGCAGTACTTC
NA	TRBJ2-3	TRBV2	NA	CASSRSVDTQYF	TGTGCCAGCAGTCGGTCGGTAGATACGCAGTATTTT
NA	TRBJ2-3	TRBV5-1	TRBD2	CASSLSSGGQGDTQYF	TGCGCCAGCAGCTTGAGTAGCGGGGGGCAGGGAGATACGCAGTATTTT
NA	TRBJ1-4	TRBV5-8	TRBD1	CASIPRGDRGREKLFF	TGTGCCAGCATCCCGAGAGGGGACAGGGGACGGGAAAAACTGTTTTTT
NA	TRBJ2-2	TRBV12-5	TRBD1	CASVILRPTGGAETGELFF	TGTGCTAGTGTTATTCTTCGACCCACAGGGGGCGCGGAGACCGGGGAGCTGTTTTTT
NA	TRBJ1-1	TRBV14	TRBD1	CASSQIPGQGNTEAFF	TGTGCCAGCAGCCAGATACCGGGACAGGGGAACACTGAAGCTTTCTTT
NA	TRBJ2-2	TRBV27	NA	CASSLTGTQLTGELFF	TGTGCCAGCAGTTTAACCGGGACTCAACTCACCGGGGAGCTGTTTTTT
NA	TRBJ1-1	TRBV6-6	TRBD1	CASSYGDRVNTEAFF	TGTGCCAGCAGTTACGGGGACAGAGTGAACACTGAAGCTTTCTTT
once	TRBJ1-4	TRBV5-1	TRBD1	CASSLGGQENEKLFF	TGCGCCAGCAGCTTAGGCGGACAGGAGAATGAAAAACTGTTTTTT
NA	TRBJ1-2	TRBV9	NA	CASSSNSAPGRSNYGYTF	TGTGCCAGCAGCTCGAACTCCGCCCCGGGACGGTCAAACTATGGCTACACCTTC
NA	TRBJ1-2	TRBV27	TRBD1	CASSTPGQGAGYTF	TGTGCCAGCAGTACCCCGGGACAGGGTGCCGGCTACACCTTC
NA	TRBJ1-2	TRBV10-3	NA	CAISEDRNYGYTF	TGTGCCATCAGTGAGGACAGGAACTATGGCTACACCTTC
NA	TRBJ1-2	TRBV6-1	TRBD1	CASSEKGAVGYTF	TGTGCCAGCAGTGAAAAGGGGGCTGTTGGCTACACCTTC
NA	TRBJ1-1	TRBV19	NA	CASKGGGNLDTEAFF	TGTGCCAGTAAGGGGGGCGGGAACCTCGACACTGAAGCTTTCTTT
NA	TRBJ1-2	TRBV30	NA	CAWSVRGVYGYTF	TGTGCCTGGAGTGTCAGGGGAGTCTATGGCTACACCTTC
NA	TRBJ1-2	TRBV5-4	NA	CASSLAPNGYTF	TGTGCCAGCAGCTTGGCCCCCAATGGCTACACCTTC
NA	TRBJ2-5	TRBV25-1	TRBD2	CASSTSGGGGETQYF	TGTGCCAGCAGTACTAGCGGGGGAGGGGGGGAGACCCAGTACTTC
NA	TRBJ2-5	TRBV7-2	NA	CASSLVGRVVSETQYF	TGTGCCAGCAGCTTAGTTGGCAGGGTCGTGTCTGAGACCCAGTACTTC
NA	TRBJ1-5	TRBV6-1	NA	CASTFGGSSQPQHF	TGTGCCAGCACCTTCGGGGGGTCAAGTCAGCCCCAGCATTTT
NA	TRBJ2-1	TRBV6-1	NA	CASSEERGVIASYNEQFF	TGTGCCAGCAGTGAAGAGAGGGGAGTGATAGCCTCCTACAATGAGCAGTTCTTC
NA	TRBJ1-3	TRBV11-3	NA	CASSFLSAAGNTIYF	TGTGCCAGCAGCTTTCTGAGCGCCGCTGGAAACACCATATATTTT
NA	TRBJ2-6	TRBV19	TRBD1	CASSVWDRVISGANVLTF	TGTGCCAGTAGTGTGTGGGACAGGGTAATTTCCGGGGCCAACGTCCTGACTTTC
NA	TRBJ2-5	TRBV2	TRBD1	CASKEDRASQETQYF	TGTGCCAGCAAGGAGGACAGGGCCTCCCAAGAGACCCAGTACTTC
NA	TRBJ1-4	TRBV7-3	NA	CASSLRWGEKLFF	TGTGCCAGCAGCTTAAGGTGGGGCGAAAAACTGTTTTTT
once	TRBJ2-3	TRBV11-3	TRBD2	CASSLVSGSSSDTQYF	TGTGCCAGCAGCTTAGTTAGCGGGAGCAGTTCAGATACGCAGTATTTT
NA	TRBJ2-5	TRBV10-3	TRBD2	CASSPVSGGKETQYF	TGTGCCAGCAGCCCCGTTAGCGGGGGGAAAGAGACCCAGTACTTC
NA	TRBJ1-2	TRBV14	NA	CASSRDNQGFGGYTF	TGTGCCAGCAGCCGAGATAACCAGGGGTTCGGTGGCTACACCTTC